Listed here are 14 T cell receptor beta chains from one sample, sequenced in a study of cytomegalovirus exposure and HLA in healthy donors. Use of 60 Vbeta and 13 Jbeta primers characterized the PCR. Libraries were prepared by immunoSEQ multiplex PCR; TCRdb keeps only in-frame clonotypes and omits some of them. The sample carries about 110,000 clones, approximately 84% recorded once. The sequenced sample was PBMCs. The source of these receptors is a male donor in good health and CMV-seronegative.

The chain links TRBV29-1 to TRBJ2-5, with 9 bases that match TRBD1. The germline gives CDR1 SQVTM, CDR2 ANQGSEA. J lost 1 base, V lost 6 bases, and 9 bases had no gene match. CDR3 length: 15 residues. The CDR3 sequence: CSVKTGTGRQETQYF. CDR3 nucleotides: TGCAGCGTCAAAACAGGGACAGGGCGCCAAGAGACCCAGTACTTC.

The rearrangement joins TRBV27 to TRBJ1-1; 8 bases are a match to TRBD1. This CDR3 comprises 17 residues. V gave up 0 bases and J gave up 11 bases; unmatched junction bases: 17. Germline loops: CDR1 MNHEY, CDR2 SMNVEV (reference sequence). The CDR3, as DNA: TGTGCCAGCAGTTTATCGATCTCGAGGCGGTCAGGGGGCAAGGCTTTCTTT. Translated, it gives CASSLSISRRSGGKAFF.

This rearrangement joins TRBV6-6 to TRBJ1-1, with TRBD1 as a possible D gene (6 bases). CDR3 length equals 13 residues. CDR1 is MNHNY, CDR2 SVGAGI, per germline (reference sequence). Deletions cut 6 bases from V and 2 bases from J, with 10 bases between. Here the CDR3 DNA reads TGTGCCAGCAGGGGACAAGTTAACACTGAAGCTTTCTTT. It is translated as CASRGQVNTEAFF.

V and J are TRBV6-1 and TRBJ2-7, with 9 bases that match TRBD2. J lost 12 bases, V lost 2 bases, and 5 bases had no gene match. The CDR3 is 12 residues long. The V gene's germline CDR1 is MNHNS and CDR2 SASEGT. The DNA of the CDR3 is TGTGCCAGCAGTGAACTAGGGACTAGCTTGTACTTC. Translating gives CASSELGTSLYF.

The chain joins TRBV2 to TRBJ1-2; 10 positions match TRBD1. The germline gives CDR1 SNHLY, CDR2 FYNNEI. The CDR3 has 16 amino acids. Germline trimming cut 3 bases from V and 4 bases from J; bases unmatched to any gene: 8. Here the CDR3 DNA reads TGTGCCAGCAGTGAGGGGGGACAGGGGACCGCCTATGGCTACACCTTC. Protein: CASSEGGQGTAYGYTF.

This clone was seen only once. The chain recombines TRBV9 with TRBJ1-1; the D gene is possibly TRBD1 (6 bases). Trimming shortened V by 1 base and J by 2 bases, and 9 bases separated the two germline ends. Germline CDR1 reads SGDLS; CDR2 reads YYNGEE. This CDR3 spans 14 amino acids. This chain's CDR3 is CASSVTGTNTEAFF. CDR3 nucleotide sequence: TGTGCCAGCAGCGTAACAGGGACCAACACTGAAGCTTTCTTT.

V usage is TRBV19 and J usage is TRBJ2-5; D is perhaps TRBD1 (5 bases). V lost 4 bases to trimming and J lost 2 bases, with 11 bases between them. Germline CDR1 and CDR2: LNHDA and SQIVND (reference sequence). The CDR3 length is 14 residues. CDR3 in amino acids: CASSKQGTQETQYF. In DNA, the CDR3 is TGTGCCAGTAGTAAGCAGGGTACACAAGAGACCCAGTACTTC.

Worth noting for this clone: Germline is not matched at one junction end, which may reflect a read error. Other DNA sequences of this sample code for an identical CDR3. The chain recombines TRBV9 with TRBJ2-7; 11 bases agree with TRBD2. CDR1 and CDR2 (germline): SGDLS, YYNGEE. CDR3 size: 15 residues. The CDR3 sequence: CASSRTSGRSYEQYF. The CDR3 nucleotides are TGCGCCAGCAGCCGGACTAGCGGGCGATCCTACGAGCAGTACTTC.

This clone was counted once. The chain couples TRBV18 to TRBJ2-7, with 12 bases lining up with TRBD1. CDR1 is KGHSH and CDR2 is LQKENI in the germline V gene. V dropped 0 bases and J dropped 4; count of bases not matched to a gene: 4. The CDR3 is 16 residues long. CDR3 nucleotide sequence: TGTGCCAGCTCACCACCTGGGACAGGGGGCGGGTACGAGCAGTACTTC. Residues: CASSPPGTGGGYEQYF.

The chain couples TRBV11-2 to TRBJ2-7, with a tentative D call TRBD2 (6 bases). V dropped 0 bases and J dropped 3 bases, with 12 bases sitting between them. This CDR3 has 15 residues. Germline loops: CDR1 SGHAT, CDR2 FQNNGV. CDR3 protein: CASSLDGREYYEQYF. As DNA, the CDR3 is TGTGCCAGCAGCTTAGACGGGCGGGAATACTACGAGCAGTACTTC.

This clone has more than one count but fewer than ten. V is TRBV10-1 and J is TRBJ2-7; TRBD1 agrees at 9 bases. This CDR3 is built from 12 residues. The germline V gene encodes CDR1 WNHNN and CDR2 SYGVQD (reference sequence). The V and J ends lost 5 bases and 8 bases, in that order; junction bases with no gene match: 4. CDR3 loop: CASSLQGAKQYF. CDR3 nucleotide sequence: TGCGCCAGCAGTCTACAGGGGGCCAAGCAGTACTTC.

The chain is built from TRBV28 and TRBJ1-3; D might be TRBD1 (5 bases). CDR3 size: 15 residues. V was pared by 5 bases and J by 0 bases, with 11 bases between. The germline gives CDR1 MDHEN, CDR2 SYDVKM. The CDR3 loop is CASSRRVASGNTIYF. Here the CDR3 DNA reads TGTGCCAGCAGTCGCAGGGTCGCCTCTGGAAACACCATATATTTT.

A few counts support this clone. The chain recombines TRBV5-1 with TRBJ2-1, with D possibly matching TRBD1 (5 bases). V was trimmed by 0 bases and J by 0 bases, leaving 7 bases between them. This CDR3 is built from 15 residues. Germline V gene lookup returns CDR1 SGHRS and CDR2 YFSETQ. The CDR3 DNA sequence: TGCGCCAGCAGCTTGGGACAGATCTCCTACAATGAGCAGTTCTTC. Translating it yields CASSLGQISYNEQFF.

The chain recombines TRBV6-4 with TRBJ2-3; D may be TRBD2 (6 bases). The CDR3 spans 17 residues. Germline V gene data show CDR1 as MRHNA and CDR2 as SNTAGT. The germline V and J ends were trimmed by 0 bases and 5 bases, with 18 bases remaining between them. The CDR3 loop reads CASSDSSRGAGRDTQYF. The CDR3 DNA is TGTGCCAGCAGTGACTCGAGTCGAGGTGCGGGAAGAGATACGCAGTATTTT.